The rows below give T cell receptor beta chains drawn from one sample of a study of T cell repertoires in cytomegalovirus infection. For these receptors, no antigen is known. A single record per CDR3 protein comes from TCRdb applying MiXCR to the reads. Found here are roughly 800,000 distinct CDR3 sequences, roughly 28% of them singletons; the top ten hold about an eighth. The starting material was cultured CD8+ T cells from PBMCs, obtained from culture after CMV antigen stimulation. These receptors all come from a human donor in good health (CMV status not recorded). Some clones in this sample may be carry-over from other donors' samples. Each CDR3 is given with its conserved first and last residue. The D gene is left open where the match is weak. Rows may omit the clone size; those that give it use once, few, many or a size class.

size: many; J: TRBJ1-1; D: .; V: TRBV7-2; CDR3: CASSSIGGAVNTEAFF; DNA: TGTGCCAGCAGCTCCATTGGGGGGGCTGTGAACACTGAAGCTTTCTTT
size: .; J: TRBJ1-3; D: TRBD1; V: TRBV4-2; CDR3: CASSQRQGSGNTIYF; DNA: TGTGCCAGCAGCCAGAGACAGGGCTCTGGAAACACCATATATTTT
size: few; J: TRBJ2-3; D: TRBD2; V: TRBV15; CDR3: CATSRERWGGGDTQYF; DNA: TGTGCCACCAGTAGAGAGAGATGGGGCGGGGGAGATACGCAGTATTTT
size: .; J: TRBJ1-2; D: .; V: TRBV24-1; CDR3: CATSDYHFNYGYTF; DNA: TGTGCCACCAGTGATTATCATTTTAACTATGGCTACACCTTC
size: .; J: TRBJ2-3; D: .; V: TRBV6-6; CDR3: CASSSWIGEVTDTQYF; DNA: TGTGCCAGCAGTTCATGGATAGGGGAGGTCACAGATACGCAGTATTTT
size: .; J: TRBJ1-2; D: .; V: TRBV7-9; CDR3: CASSTSDSRSGYTF; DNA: TGTGCCAGCAGCACCTCGGACAGTCGTAGTGGCTACACCTTC
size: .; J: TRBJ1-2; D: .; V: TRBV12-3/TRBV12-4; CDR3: CASRGEGYTF; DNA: TGTGCCAGCAGGGGGGAAGGCTACACCTTC
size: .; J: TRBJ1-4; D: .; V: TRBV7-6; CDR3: CASSTPLPGSTNEKLFF; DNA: TGTGCCAGCAGCACCCCTCTACCGGGTTCAACTAATGAAAAACTGTTTTTT
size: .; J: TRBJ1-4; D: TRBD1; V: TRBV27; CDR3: CASSSLTGGAEKLFF; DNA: TGTGCCAGCAGTTCGTTGACAGGGGGCGCTGAAAAACTGTTTTTT
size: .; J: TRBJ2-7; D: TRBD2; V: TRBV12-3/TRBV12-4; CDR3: CASSPPSGYSYEQYF; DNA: TGTGCCAGCAGTCCCCCTAGCGGATACTCCTACGAGCAGTACTTC
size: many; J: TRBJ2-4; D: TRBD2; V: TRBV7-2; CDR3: CASSLEVGGGAKNIQYF; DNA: TGTGCCAGCAGCCTAGAGGTCGGGGGAGGGGCCAAAAACATTCAGTACTTC
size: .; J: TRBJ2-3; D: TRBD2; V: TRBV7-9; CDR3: CASSPIAAGSTDTQYF; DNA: TGTGCCAGCAGCCCAATAGCAGCGGGGTCCACAGATACGCAGTATTTT
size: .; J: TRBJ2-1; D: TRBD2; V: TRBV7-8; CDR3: CASSGPGLRNEQFF; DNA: TGTGCCAGCAGCGGGCCGGGACTAAGAAATGAGCAGTTCTTC
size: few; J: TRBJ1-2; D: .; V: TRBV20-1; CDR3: CSARDPVNYGYTF; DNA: TGCAGTGCTAGAGATCCGGTCAACTATGGCTACACCTTC
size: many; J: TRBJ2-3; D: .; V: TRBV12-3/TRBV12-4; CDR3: CASRVVAGPDTQYF; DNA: TGTGCCAGCAGGGTCGTCGCAGGGCCGGATACGCAGTATTTT
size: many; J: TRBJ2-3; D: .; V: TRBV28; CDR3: CASSGDSSTDTQYF; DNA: TGTGCCAGCAGTGGGGACTCCAGCACAGATACGCAGTATTTT
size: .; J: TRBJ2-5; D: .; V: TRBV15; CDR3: CATSSGTSAVETQYF; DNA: TGTGCCACCAGCTCAGGGACCAGTGCGGTCGAGACCCAGTACTTC
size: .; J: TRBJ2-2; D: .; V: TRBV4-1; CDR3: CASSQAHGDGELFF; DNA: TGCGCCAGCAGCCAAGCCCACGGGGACGGGGAGCTGTTTTTT